Sequencing of this T cell receptor beta chain was carried out in a study of T-cell reconstitution after alpha-beta-depleted transplantation in children. TCRbeta library preparation incorporated unique molecular identifiers. TCRdb independently ran MiXCR on the PCR reads; one entry per CDR3 protein. The top ten hold roughly two fifths of the sample, which has just under 350,000 distinct CDR3 sequences, 15% to 20% seen once. Broader study findings: T-cell counts and diversity at one year post-transplant came mainly from newly produced T cells.

The CDR3 has 14 amino acids. Germline V gene sequence: CDR1 SGHTA, CDR2 FQGNSA. Trimming stripped 1 base from V and 3 bases from J, with 10 bases between. Comments on this clonotype: Antigen: not known.

The sequence was collected from a male patient between 2 and 15 years old who had a stem cell transplant for acute lymphoblastic leukemia, so the T cells may come from the graft donor. Material: PBMCs, mostly from graft donor cells, obtained 360 days after TCRalphabeta/CD19-depleted stem cell transplant. The J gene is TRBJ2-7, the V gene TRBV7-2; maybe TRBD1 (5 bases). The CDR3, as DNA: TGTGCCAGCAGCTTAGGACAGTTTTTCTACGAGCAGTACTTC. It codes for CASSLGQFFYEQYF.